The clone carrying this T cell receptor beta chain was observed a handful of times. Its antigen is unidentified. As the method for making TCR beta libraries, quantitative 5'-RACE with molecular barcodes was used. TCRdb processed the 5' RACE reads anew with MiXCR; each CDR3 protein has one entry. Seen here are about 240,000 distinct CDR3 sequences, about 10% observed once, and the top ten hold around 7%. Germline CDR1 is DFQATT and CDR2 is SNEGSKA (reference sequence). The CDR3 length is 17 residues. The V gene end was trimmed by 2 bases and the J gene end by 2 bases; junction bases not matched to a gene: 14. This entry belongs to a study of CD8 T cells in ankylosing spondylitis. Study findings and constraints: A TCR beta motif of roughly 8 highly homologous variants appeared characteristic of ankylosing spondylitis blood. Previously reported in reactive arthritis synovial fluid and blood were some of the motif variants.

Sequenced: blood, either unsorted or a sorted T cell fraction (not recorded which). The J gene is TRBJ1-1, the V gene TRBV20-1; 7 bases are shared with TRBD1. The sequence was collected from a male donor with ankylosing spondylitis or in good health (not recorded which). As DNA, the CDR3 is TGCAGTGCTAGACCGAACCCGCCCGGGACAGTAAACACTGAAGCTTTCTTT. It codes for CSARPNPPGTVNTEAFF.